Given below is one TCR beta chain in context. The data derive from a study of blood T cell repertoires in COVID-19. Study-level information: PBMCs, B-cell-depleted T cells, or T cells provided the cDNA or gDNA that made up the material.

Clones were sequenced by immunoSEQ multiplex PCR, and TCRdb holds only the in-frame ones, with some missing. The sample lists approximately 230,000 clones; approximately 86% were seen once. The sequencing sample was made of PBMCs or T cells enriched from blood (not recorded which). This receptor was obtained from a woman aged 25 to 45 with acute COVID-19.

The CDR3 is CASSPTLKQGAGEAFF. The DNA of the CDR3 is TGTGCCAGCAGCCCGACATTAAAGCAGGGGGCAGGTGAAGCTTTCTTT. This sequence joins TRBV28 and TRBJ1-1, with 8 bases matching TRBD1. Germline V CDR1 and CDR2: MDHEN, SYDVKM. V trimming: 6 bases; J trimming: 7 bases; junction bases outside the gene matches: 16. This CDR3 is 16 amino acids long.